This T cell receptor (beta chain) stems from a study of cytomegalovirus exposure and HLA in healthy donors. General observations from the study: Earlier analysis yielded a pattern in which most TCR beta V segments were productive about 87% or about 30% of the time. Reportedly, diagnosis of cytomegalovirus status by the classifier showed high specificity and sensitivity. In most subjects, TCR beta sequences reportedly gave accurate predictions of HLA-A and HLA-B alleles. Some TCR beta chains (around 180 of them) were listed as cytomegalovirus-associated.

PCR was performed using 60 Vbeta and 13 Jbeta primers. Here immunoSEQ multiplex PCR was the method, and the copy in TCRdb shows in-frame clones only, minus some. The sample has more than 95,000 clones, approximately 79% seen once. The CDR3 is 14 residues long. Germline loops: CDR1 SGHDT, CDR2 YYEEEE. V was cut by 2 bases and J by 4 bases, with 13 bases left in between. This clone was observed a handful of times. Its antigen is unknown. The chain joins TRBV5-6 to TRBJ2-7, with D possibly being TRBD1 (7 bases). The sequence came from a man under 40 in good health and CMV-seronegative. Sequencing was carried out using PBMCs. The CDR3 DNA reads as TGTGCCAGCAGCTTCCAGGGGGGTCCATACGAGCAGTACTTC. It codes for CASSFQGGPYEQYF. Combining the CDR3 with reference TRBV5-6 and TRBJ2-7 gives the whole variable domain DAGVTQSPTHLIKTRGQQVTLRCSPKSGHDTVSWYQQALGQGPQFIFQYYEEEERQRGNFPDRFSGHQFPNYSSELNVNALLLGDSALYLCASSFQGGPYEQYFGPGTRLTVT.